A single sample is the source of the 9 T cell receptor beta chains below, sequenced in a study of cytomegalovirus exposure and HLA in healthy donors. With 60 Vbeta and 13 Jbeta primers, the PCR was carried out. The assay was immunoSEQ multiplex PCR, and TCRdb's table has in-frame clones only and misses some. This repertoire shows roughly 180,000 clones, roughly three quarters found once; its top ten account for about 2.5%. Sequenced: PBMCs. The receptors were gathered from a woman in her twenties or thirties in good health and CMV-seropositive.

There are a few counts of this clone. The chain combines TRBV12-5 with TRBJ2-4; 8 positions agree with TRBD1. The CDR3 spans 16 residues. V lost 3 bases and J lost 4; bases outside the gene matches: 8. Germline loops: CDR1 LGHNT, CDR2 FRNRAP. The CDR3 DNA sequence: TGTGCTAGTGGTTTCCCGGCAGGGGGCGGAAAAAACATTCAGTACTTC. Amino acids: CASGFPAGGGKNIQYF.

This clone has only a few counts. The chain uses TRBV19 and TRBJ2-2; 9 bases are a match to TRBD1. Germline V gene sequence: CDR1 LNHDA, CDR2 SQIVND (reference sequence). The CDR3 is made up of 16 amino acids. Germline trimming cut 3 bases from V and 3 bases from J; bases unmatched to any gene: 5. CDR3 amino acids: CASSIVGQGDTGELFF. CDR3 coding DNA: TGTGCCAGTAGTATCGTGGGACAGGGCGACACCGGGGAGCTGTTTTTT.

This clone turned up a few times. The CDR3 DNA reads as TGTGCCAGCAGTGGGGACAGGCGTTACTCCTACGAGCAGTACTTC. Protein: CASSGDRRYSYEQYF. The chain is built from TRBV6-1 and TRBJ2-7; 8 positions match TRBD1. This CDR3 has 15 amino acids. The germline V gene has CDR1 MNHNS and CDR2 SASEGT. The trim removed 4 bases at V and 0 bases at J, leaving 5 bases unmatched.

The V and J genes are TRBV4-3 and TRBJ2-2; TRBD1 might be the D (5 bases). CDR1 is LGHNA, CDR2 YSLEER, per germline. The CDR3 length is 15 residues. Trimming removed 0 bases at V and 2 bases at J, with 7 bases between. The CDR3 sequence is CASSQDDRNTGELFF. The DNA for the CDR3 is TGCGCCAGCAGCCAAGATGACAGAAACACCGGGGAGCTGTTTTTT.

This clone was seen only once. V and J are TRBV28 and TRBJ2-2; TRBD1 agrees at 8 bases. CDR1 and CDR2 (germline): MDHEN, SYDVKM. The V segment lost 3 bases and the J segment 4 bases; nucleotides outside the gene matches: 4. The CDR3 has 15 residues. CDR3 sequence reads: CASSLWDRLTGELFF. In DNA, the CDR3 is TGTGCCAGCAGTTTGTGGGACAGGCTCACCGGGGAGCTGTTTTTT.

This clone was observed a handful of times. The rearrangement uses TRBV7-9 and TRBJ2-4; D is uncertain. The CDR3 spans 16 residues. Between the trimmed V and J ends, which lost 5 bases and 2 bases, there was a span of 16 bases. CDR1 SEHNR and CDR2 FQNEAQ come from the germline V gene (reference sequence). CDR3 coding DNA: TGTGCCAGCAGCCCCCCGTACGGGTCCTCCAAAAACATTCAGTACTTC. It codes for CASSPPYGSSKNIQYF.

V usage is TRBV10-1 and J usage is TRBJ2-7, with TRBD1 identical over 7 bases. V lost 1 base, J lost 4 bases, and 4 bases stayed unmatched. Per the germline V gene, CDR1 is WNHNN and CDR2 is SYGVQD (reference sequence). The CDR3 spans 14 residues. CDR3 sequence reads: CASSEYTGDYEQYF. The CDR3 nucleotides are TGCGCCAGCAGTGAGTATACAGGGGATTACGAGCAGTACTTC.

The CDR3 is CASGAVSSGNTIYF. CDR3 sequence (DNA): TGTGCCAGCGGGGCCGTGAGCTCTGGAAACACCATATATTTT. This chain uses TRBV6-5 with TRBJ1-3; D possibly corresponds to TRBD1 (5 bases). CDR1 MNHEY and CDR2 SVGAGI come from the germline V gene. This CDR3 has 14 residues. V lost 8 bases and J 0 bases, leaving 11 bases between the germline ends.

The chain couples TRBV14 to TRBJ2-5; TRBD1 might be the D (6 bases). The ends were cut back, 4 bases at V and 2 bases at J, with 11 bases in the middle. This CDR3 comprises 14 residues. Germline V lookup: CDR1 SGHDN, CDR2 FVKESK. In nucleotides, the CDR3 is TGTGCCAGCAGCCTCTTGACAGGTCAAGAGACCCAGTACTTC. It specifies CASSLLTGQETQYF.